These T cell receptor beta chains were read from a single sample in a study of T cells after somatic rescue of genetic block. The method was immunoSEQ multiplex PCR; TCRdb's version includes in-frame clones alone and lacks a portion of them. The sample carries 80,000 to 100,000 clones, about 90% recorded once. Sequenced: peripheral blood mononuclear cells (PBMCs). The receptors were gathered from a woman aged 18-29 years. The CDR3 runs from the conserved cysteine through the conserved F or W. The D gene is left open where the match is weak. The listing skips clone size in some rows; elsewhere it reads once, few, many or a size class.

V	J	size	D	CDR3	DNA
TRBV7-6	TRBJ2-2	once	NA	CASSLAEITGELFF	TGTGCCAGCAGCTTAGCGGAAATCACCGGGGAGCTGTTTTTT
TRBV11-3	TRBJ1-2	NA	TRBD1	CASTQGAGGYGYTF	TGTGCCAGCACCCAGGGGGCAGGGGGTTATGGCTACACCTTC
TRBV5-1	TRBJ1-2	NA	TRBD1	CASSPGGDYGYTF	TGCGCCAGCAGCCCAGGGGGCGACTATGGCTACACCTTC
TRBV5-8	TRBJ2-1	NA	NA	CASTPTSSPWYNEQFF	TGTGCCAGCACCCCTACATCGAGCCCGTGGTACAATGAGCAGTTCTTC
TRBV7-2	TRBJ1-1	once	NA	CASSSSGAWNTEAFF	TGTGCCAGCAGCTCAAGCGGGGCTTGGAACACTGAAGCTTTCTTT
TRBV6-1	TRBJ1-6	NA	NA	CASSDGGMGQTSPLHF	TGTGCCAGCAGTGATGGCGGGATGGGACAAACCTCACCCCTCCACTTT
TRBV30	TRBJ1-1	NA	NA	CAWSNQNTEAFF	TGTGCCTGGAGTAATCAGAACACTGAAGCTTTCTTT
TRBV4-3	TRBJ1-2	few	NA	CASSQETALPLYGYTF	TGCGCCAGCAGCCAAGAAACTGCTCTACCCCTCTATGGCTACACCTTC
TRBV4-1	TRBJ2-2	NA	NA	CASSQDGPSHGELFF	TGCGCCAGCAGCCAAGATGGCCCGAGTCACGGGGAGCTGTTTTTT
TRBV19	TRBJ1-1	once	NA	CASTRLPNTEAFF	TGTGCCAGTACCCGCCTTCCGAACACTGAAGCTTTCTTT
TRBV5-1	TRBJ1-1	NA	NA	CASSSPGRKNTEAFF	TGCGCCAGCAGCTCACCGGGACGGAAGAACACTGAAGCTTTCTTT
TRBV5-6	TRBJ2-7	NA	NA	CATNRTASYEQYF	TGTGCCACCAACCGGACGGCCTCCTACGAGCAGTACTTC
TRBV5-1	TRBJ2-1	NA	NA	CASGRRVSSYNEQFF	TGCGCCAGCGGGCGACGGGTGAGCTCCTACAATGAGCAGTTCTTC
TRBV6-6	TRBJ1-5	NA	NA	CASSTVRGGQPQHF	TGTGCCAGCAGTACAGTTAGGGGTGGTCAGCCCCAGCATTTT
TRBV4-2	TRBJ1-2	NA	NA	CASSQDVVGLGAQGGYTF	TGTGCCAGCAGCCAAGATGTAGTTGGACTGGGGGCCCAGGGTGGCTACACCTTC
TRBV9	TRBJ2-1	NA	TRBD1	CASSVGQGASNEQFF	TGTGCCAGCAGCGTAGGACAGGGGGCGTCCAATGAGCAGTTCTTC
TRBV6-1	TRBJ2-7	NA	TRBD1	CASSEVGQGRIVHQYF	TGTGCCAGCAGTGAAGTGGGACAGGGAAGGATTGTTCATCAGTACTTC
TRBV7-7	TRBJ2-3	NA	NA	CASSLGLGTDTQYF	TGTGCTAGCAGCTTGGGTCTAGGCACAGATACGCAGTATTTT
TRBV4-1	TRBJ2-5	NA	NA	CASSQDDRAGETQYF	TGCGCCAGCAGCCAAGATGACAGGGCGGGGGAGACCCAGTACTTC
TRBV28	TRBJ2-3	NA	TRBD2	CASSRTSGRARGTDTQYF	TGTGCCAGCAGTCGGACTAGCGGGAGAGCCAGAGGGACAGATACGCAGTATTTT
TRBV6-5	TRBJ1-3	once	NA	CATSSGALGNTIYF	TGTGCCACCTCGTCCGGGGCACTAGGAAACACCATATATTTT
TRBV5-1	TRBJ1-1	once	NA	CASSSTPVNTEAFF	TGCGCCAGCAGCTCCACCCCCGTGAACACTGAAGCTTTCTTT
TRBV30	TRBJ2-7	NA	TRBD2	CAWSVQSGRVEQYF	TGTGCCTGGAGTGTACAGAGCGGGAGGGTCGAGCAGTACTTC
TRBV7-9	TRBJ1-1	NA	NA	CASSHREREANTEAFF	TGTGCCAGCAGCCACCGGGAGCGCGAGGCGAACACTGAAGCTTTCTTT
TRBV6-6	TRBJ1-3	NA	NA	CASSYSGQGSGNTIYF	TGTGCCAGCAGTTACTCGGGGCAGGGCTCTGGAAACACCATATATTTT
TRBV28	TRBJ1-2	NA	TRBD1	CASSLGGQGSLSNYGYTF	TGTGCCAGCAGCCTCGGGGGACAGGGTTCGTTGTCTAACTATGGCTACACCTTC
TRBV6-1	TRBJ1-5	NA	NA	CASSVAGSHQPQHF	TGTGCCAGCAGTGTGGCAGGGAGTCATCAGCCCCAGCATTTT
TRBV30	TRBJ1-2	NA	TRBD1	CAWSAPSKKQGGYGYTF	TGTGCCTGGAGTGCGCCCAGTAAAAAACAGGGGGGCTATGGCTACACCTTC
TRBV7-3	TRBJ2-6	NA	NA	CASSPGQFSGANVLTF	TGTGCCAGCAGCCCTGGACAGTTCTCTGGGGCCAACGTCCTGACTTTC
TRBV5-1	TRBJ2-2	NA	NA	CASSPRQAGLPLTGELFF	TGCGCCAGCAGCCCCCGTCAGGCGGGACTGCCCTTAACCGGGGAGCTGTTTTTT
TRBV10-3	TRBJ2-7	NA	TRBD1	CATMGQSYEQYF	TGTGCCACTATGGGACAGAGCTACGAGCAGTACTTC
TRBV19	TRBJ2-2	NA	NA	CASTLSWTGELFF	TGTGCCAGTACCCTTAGTTGGACCGGGGAGCTGTTTTTT
TRBV2	TRBJ1-2	NA	NA	CARSDGGYTF	TGTGCCAGATCCGACGGGGGCTACACCTTC
TRBV5-1	TRBJ1-5	few	TRBD1	CASSLGQESQPQHF	TGCGCCAGCAGCCTTGGACAGGAAAGTCAGCCCCAGCATTTT
TRBV5-1	TRBJ2-7	NA	NA	CASSLQGSHSYEQYF	TGCGCCAGCAGCTTGCAAGGCTCCCACTCCTACGAGCAGTACTTC
TRBV11-2	TRBJ2-7	NA	NA	CASSLDSQSYEQYF	TGTGCCAGCAGCTTAGATAGCCAGTCCTACGAGCAGTACTTC
TRBV6-5	TRBJ2-1	NA	NA	CASGGAPHEQFF	TGTGCCAGCGGGGGAGCCCCCCATGAGCAGTTCTTC